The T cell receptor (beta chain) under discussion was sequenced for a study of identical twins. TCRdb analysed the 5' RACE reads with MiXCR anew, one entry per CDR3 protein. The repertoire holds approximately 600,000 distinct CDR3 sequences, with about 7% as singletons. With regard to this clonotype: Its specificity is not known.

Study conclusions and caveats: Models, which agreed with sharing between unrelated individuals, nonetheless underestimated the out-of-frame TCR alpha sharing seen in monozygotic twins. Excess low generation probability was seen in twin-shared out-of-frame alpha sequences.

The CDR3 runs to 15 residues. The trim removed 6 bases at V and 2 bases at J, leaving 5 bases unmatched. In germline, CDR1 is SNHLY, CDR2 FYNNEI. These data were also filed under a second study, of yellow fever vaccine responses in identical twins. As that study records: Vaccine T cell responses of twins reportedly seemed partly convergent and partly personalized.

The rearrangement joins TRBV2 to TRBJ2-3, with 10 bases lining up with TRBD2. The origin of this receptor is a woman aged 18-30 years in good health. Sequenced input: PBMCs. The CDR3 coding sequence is TGTGCCAGCAGGGAACTAGCGGGGAACACAGATACGCAGTATTTT. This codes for CASRELAGNTDTQYF.